Below are 32 T cell receptor beta chains sequenced from a single sample in a study of cytomegalovirus exposure and HLA in healthy donors. TCRdb keeps only in-frame clones here, not all; method: immunoSEQ multiplex PCR. The sample holds about 73,000 clones, 90% to 95% seen once. Sequencing input: PBMCs. All receptors come from a woman aged 18-29 years in good health and CMV-seropositive.

This clone was picked up one time. This chain joins TRBV28 and TRBJ2-1; D might be TRBD2 (7 bases). V lost 4 bases to trimming and J lost 6 bases, with 13 bases between them. This CDR3 is 14 amino acids long. Looked up from germline, CDR1 is MDHEN and CDR2 is SYDVKM. For the CDR3, the DNA is TGTGCCAGCAGTTCCTTGGGGGGGCGCAATGAGCAGTTCTTC. Amino acid sequence: CASSSLGGRNEQFF. Combining the CDR3 with reference TRBV28 and TRBJ2-1 gives the whole variable domain DVKVTQSSRYLVKRTGEKVFLECVQDMDHENMFWYRQDPGLGLRLIYFSYDVKMKEKGDIPEGYSVSREKKERFSLILESASTNQTSMYLCASSSLGGRNEQFFGPGTRLTVL.

This clone has a handful of counts. This rearrangement joins TRBV6-4 to TRBJ1-2; TRBD1 is a possible D gene (5 bases). The CDR3 runs to 14 residues. V lost 2 bases and J 4 bases, leaving 11 bases between the germline ends. The germline CDR1 and CDR2 sequences are MRHNA and SNTAGT. CDR3 region: CASSDGQGGYGYTF. The CDR3, as DNA: TGTGCCAGCAGTGACGGGCAGGGTGGCTATGGCTACACCTTC.

The chain employs TRBV15 and TRBJ2-3, with 8 positions matching TRBD1. The V gene end was trimmed by 0 bases and the J gene end by 5 bases; junction bases not matched to a gene: 7. The V gene's germline CDR1 is LNHNV and CDR2 YYDKDF (reference sequence). This CDR3 is built from 16 residues. CDR3 DNA sequence: TGTGCCACCAGCAGAGATCTTGGACAGGGAATAGATACGCAGTATTTT. This sequence encodes CATSRDLGQGIDTQYF. The full variable domain, completed using reference TRBV15 and TRBJ2-3, is DAMVIQNPRYQVTQFGKPVTLSCSQTLNHNVMYWYQQKSSQAPKLLFHYYDKDFNNEADTPDNFQSRRPNTSFCFLDIRSPGLGDTAMYLCATSRDLGQGIDTQYFGPGTRLTVL.

The J gene is TRBJ1-1, the V gene TRBV27; D might be TRBD1 (6 bases). CDR1 and CDR2 from the germline V gene are MNHEY and SMNVEV (reference sequence). This CDR3 is 15 amino acids long. The germline V and J ends were trimmed by 7 bases and 0 bases, with 15 bases remaining between them. The CDR3 is CASTLGGPLNTEAFF. In nucleotides, the CDR3 is TGTGCCAGCACCCTAGGGGGACCCTTGAACACTGAAGCTTTCTTT.

This chain uses TRBV7-2 with TRBJ1-3, with D perhaps matching TRBD1 (6 bases). Between the trimmed V and J ends, which lost 5 bases and 0 bases, there was a span of 11 bases. CDR1 and CDR2 (germline): SGHTA, FQGNSA. The CDR3 has 15 amino acids. In DNA form, the CDR3 reads TGTGCCAGCAGCCGGGTAGGGGGCTCTGGAAACACCATATATTTT. Its protein is CASSRVGGSGNTIYF.

This chain links TRBV6-6 with TRBJ1-4; D is unresolved. V lost 0 bases and J lost 3, with 8 bases in between. CDR1 is MNHNY, CDR2 SVGAGI, per germline (reference sequence). The CDR3 sequence is 15 residues long. DNA of the CDR3: TGTGCCAGCAGTTACTCTGGCCGTTCTAATGAAAAACTGTTTTTT. Its protein is CASSYSGRSNEKLFF.

The rearrangement uses TRBV14 and TRBJ2-1, with 7 bases identical to TRBD2. CDR3 size: 15 residues. The germline V gene encodes CDR1 SGHDN and CDR2 FVKESK. The V and J ends lost 6 bases and 7 bases, in that order; junction bases with no gene match: 12. The CDR3 here is CASSPGPGRVNEQFF. The CDR3 DNA sequence: TGTGCCAGCAGTCCCGGGCCAGGGAGGGTGAATGAGCAGTTCTTC.

The chain joins TRBV7-2 to TRBJ2-2; 12 bases are shared with TRBD2. J gave up 6 bases and V 4 bases, and 6 bases lay outside the gene matches. The length of the CDR3 is 16 residues. Germline values: CDR1 SGHTA, CDR2 FQGNSA. In DNA, the CDR3 is TGTGCCAGCAGCTCACAGACTAGCGGGAGTTCCGGGGAGCTGTTTTTT. Its translation: CASSSQTSGSSGELFF. Together with reference TRBV7-2 and TRBJ2-2, the CDR3 gives the full variable domain: GAGVSQSPSNKVTEKGKDVELRCDPISGHTALYWYRQSLGQGLEFLIYFQGNSAPDKSGLPSDRFSAERTGGSVSTLTIQRTQQEDSAVYLCASSSQTSGSSGELFFGEGSRLTVL.

V and J are TRBV4-3 and TRBJ1-4; 9 bases are shared with TRBD1. The CDR3 spans 19 residues. V shed 3 bases and J 3 bases; nucleotides not matched to a gene: 14. The germline V gene encodes CDR1 LGHNA and CDR2 YSLEER. The CDR3 here is CASSQGVRDRVLANEKLFF. In nucleotides, the CDR3 is TGCGCCAGCAGCCAGGGTGTGAGGGACAGGGTACTTGCTAATGAAAAACTGTTTTTT.

This chain uses TRBV4-1 with TRBJ2-7; D gene ambiguous. V was clipped by 1 base and J by 3 bases, with 13 bases between them. The germline V gene encodes CDR1 MGHRA and CDR2 YSYEKL. The CDR3 spans 15 residues. The CDR3 is CASSQGLRKIYEQYF. As DNA, the CDR3 is TGCGCCAGCAGCCAAGGGTTGCGAAAAATCTACGAGCAGTACTTC.

The chain combines TRBV7-6 with TRBJ2-1; 7 bases match TRBD2. CDR1 and CDR2 from the germline V gene are SGHVS and FNYEAQ. V lost 2 bases and J lost 5; bases outside the gene matches: 9. The CDR3 length is 16 residues. CDR3 DNA: TGTGCCAGCAGCTTAACCGATTATAGCGGGCACAATGAGCAGTTCTTC. It is translated as CASSLTDYSGHNEQFF. Using reference TRBV7-6 and TRBJ2-1 for the parts outside the CDR3, the full variable domain is GAGVSQSPRYKVTKRGQDVALRCDPISGHVSLYWYRQALGQGPEFLTYFNYEAQQDKSGLPNDRFSAERPEGSISTLTIQRTEQRDSAMYRCASSLTDYSGHNEQFFGPGTRLTVL.

This sequence joins TRBV19 and TRBJ2-7; D is unclear. Trimming cost V 5 bases and J 2 bases, with 10 bases left between them. CDR3 length equals 13 residues. Germline CDR1 and CDR2: LNHDA and SQIVND (reference sequence). In nucleotides, the CDR3 is TGTGCCAGTAGTGTGACAAGTACCTACGAGCAGTACTTC. It encodes CASSVTSTYEQYF.

In its sample, this clone was seen once. The V call is TRBV7-2, the J call TRBJ2-7; the match to TRBD2 covers 8 bases. Germline CDR1 reads SGHTA; CDR2 reads FQGNSA. With V trimmed by 5 bases and J by 0 bases, 6 bases remained unmatched. The length of the CDR3 is 15 residues. The CDR3 sequence is CASSREGGASYEQYF. The CDR3 bases are TGTGCCAGCAGCCGGGAGGGGGGCGCCTCCTACGAGCAGTACTTC.

J is TRBJ2-3 and V is TRBV11-2; D possibly corresponds to TRBD1 (5 bases). Between the trimmed V and J ends, which lost 4 bases and 4 bases, there was a span of 21 bases. Germline CDR1 is SGHAT and CDR2 is FQNNGV. The CDR3 length is 17 residues. In DNA form, the CDR3 reads TGTGCCAGCAGCTCCCTACAGGTCGGGTCCCAGCCAGATACGCAGTATTTT. Protein sequence: CASSSLQVGSQPDTQYF.

The chain combines TRBV7-2 with TRBJ2-1; TRBD2 agrees at 15 bases. The germline V gene encodes CDR1 SGHTA and CDR2 FQGNSA. The CDR3 runs 16 residues. Trimming cost V 3 bases and J 7 bases; bases outside gene matches: 4. The chain's CDR3 is CASSLTGTSGRNEQFF. The DNA for the CDR3 is TGTGCCAGCAGCTTGACCGGGACTAGCGGGAGGAATGAGCAGTTCTTC.

The rearrangement joins TRBV7-6 to TRBJ2-2; TRBD1 is a possible D gene (6 bases). The CDR3 is 16 amino acids. Germline CDR1 is SGHVS and CDR2 is FNYEAQ. Trimming cost V 1 base and J 4 bases, with 13 bases left between them. In DNA, the CDR3 is TGTGCCAGCAGCTTAGTACAGGGTGGAAGCACCGGGGAGCTGTTTTTT. Its translation is CASSLVQGGSTGELFF.

The rearrangement links TRBV7-8 to TRBJ2-7, with 8 bases identical to TRBD1. V lost 4 bases, J lost 6 bases, and 5 bases stayed unmatched. The V gene's germline CDR1 is SGHVS and CDR2 FQNEAQ. CDR3 length: 13 amino acids. The chain's CDR3 is CASSYDRGSEQYF. As DNA, the CDR3 is TGTGCCAGCAGCTATGACAGGGGAAGCGAGCAGTACTTC.

J is TRBJ1-5 and V is TRBV28; TRBD1 is a possible D gene (5 bases). There are 12 residues in the CDR3. Germline V gene sequence: CDR1 MDHEN, CDR2 SYDVKM. V lost 10 bases and J 3 bases, leaving 10 bases between the germline ends. CDR3 region: CATDRNNQPQHF. The CDR3 nucleotides are TGTGCCACCGACAGAAACAATCAGCCCCAGCATTTT.

The chain carries TRBV27 and TRBJ1-2; TRBD1 matches at 10 bases. Germline lookup yields CDR1 MNHEY and CDR2 SMNVEV (reference sequence). With 6 bases clipped from V and 2 bases from J, the junction kept 6 bases outside the gene matches. This CDR3 spans 15 amino acids. The CDR3 sequence: CASSTGQGINYGYTF. The CDR3 DNA reads as TGTGCCAGCAGCACGGGACAGGGGATAAACTATGGCTACACCTTC.

V and J are TRBV5-4 and TRBJ2-2; 12 bases map to TRBD2. The CDR3 spans 16 residues. The germline V gene has CDR1 SGHNT and CDR2 YYREEE (reference sequence). V lost 2 bases, J lost 4 bases, and 3 bases stayed unmatched. CDR3 nucleotides: TGTGCCAGCAGCTTAGGACTAGCGGGGTTCACCGGGGAGCTGTTTTTT. Amino acid sequence: CASSLGLAGFTGELFF.

Written as DNA, the CDR3 is TGTGCCAGTAGTATGTCGTGGCAGGGGGATCAGCCCCAGCATTTT. This gives the protein CASSMSWQGDQPQHF. The gene calls are TRBV19 and TRBJ1-5, with 7 nucleotides matching TRBD1. Trimming removed 3 bases from V and 5 bases from J; junction bases left unmatched: 7. Germline CDR1 and CDR2: LNHDA and SQIVND (reference sequence). There are 15 residues in the CDR3. The full variable domain, completed using reference TRBV19 and TRBJ1-5, is DGGITQSPKYLFRKEGQNVTLSCEQNLNHDAMYWYRQDPGQGLRLIYYSQIVNDFQKGDIAEGYSVSREKKESFPLTVTSAQKNPTAFYLCASSMSWQGDQPQHFGDGTRLSIL.

V and J are TRBV13 and TRBJ2-2; 11 bases are a match to TRBD2. The germline V gene encodes CDR1 PRHDT and CDR2 FYEKMQ (reference sequence). Unmatched junction bases numbered 5, after V lost 5 bases and J lost 0 bases. This CDR3 region has 17 residues. CDR3 amino acids: CASSVGLAVTNTGELFF. In DNA form, the CDR3 reads TGTGCCAGCAGCGTGGGACTAGCGGTCACGAACACCGGGGAGCTGTTTTTT.

This chain connects TRBV18 to TRBJ2-2; tentatively, D is TRBD1 (5 bases). V was cut by 6 bases and J by 0 bases, with 11 bases left in between. The CDR3 is 15 amino acids. Germline V CDR1 and CDR2: KGHSH, LQKENI. The CDR3 reads CASSQGASNTGELFF. The CDR3 DNA sequence: TGTGCCAGCTCCCAGGGTGCATCGAACACCGGGGAGCTGTTTTTT.

The chain uses TRBV15 and TRBJ2-7; 7 nucleotides agree with TRBD2. V lost 0 bases and J lost 2; bases outside the gene matches: 4. Germline CDR1 LNHNV, CDR2 YYDKDF (reference sequence). The CDR3 sequence is 15 residues long. CDR3 sequence (DNA): TGTGCCACCAGCAGAGATTTCGGGAGGACCTACGAGCAGTACTTC. Amino acid sequence: CATSRDFGRTYEQYF.

This chain links TRBV4-1 with TRBJ2-1, with D perhaps matching TRBD2 (5 bases). The CDR3 is 15 residues long. CDR1 is MGHRA, CDR2 YSYEKL, per germline. Trimming removed 0 bases at V and 6 bases at J, with 12 bases between. The DNA for the CDR3 is TGCGCCAGCAGCCAAGATTCTAGCATGGGCAATGAGCAGTTCTTC. Encoded protein: CASSQDSSMGNEQFF.

The genes are TRBV2 and TRBJ1-2, with 7 positions matching TRBD1. Trimming at V came to 7 bases and at J to 2 bases, leaving 4 bases not matched to a gene. Germline values: CDR1 SNHLY, CDR2 FYNNEI. The CDR3 is made up of 13 amino acids. CDR3 in amino acids: CASIGTENYGYTF. The CDR3 bases are TGTGCCAGCATCGGGACAGAGAACTATGGCTACACCTTC.

The J gene is TRBJ1-1, the V gene TRBV7-6; D call uncertain. V lost 3 bases to trimming and J lost 1 base, with 6 bases between them. This CDR3 has 13 amino acids. The germline gives CDR1 SGHVS, CDR2 FNYEAQ. The CDR3 reads CASSFRENTEAFF. CDR3 nucleotide sequence: TGTGCCAGCAGCTTCCGAGAGAACACTGAAGCTTTCTTT. Full variable domain (rest looked up from reference TRBV7-6 and TRBJ1-1): GAGVSQSPRYKVTKRGQDVALRCDPISGHVSLYWYRQALGQGPEFLTYFNYEAQQDKSGLPNDRFSAERPEGSISTLTIQRTEQRDSAMYRCASSFRENTEAFFGQGTRLTVV.

The V and J genes are TRBV18 and TRBJ2-3, with 7 bases that match TRBD2. CDR3 length equals 15 residues. Germline-derived CDR1 and CDR2 are KGHSH and LQKENI. After removal of 2 bases from V and 3 bases from J, the junction contained 5 bases not matched to a gene. The DNA of the CDR3 is TGTGCCAGCTCACCATCGGCGGGAGTAACAGATACGCAGTATTTT. This sequence encodes CASSPSAGVTDTQYF.

The rearrangement joins TRBV19 to TRBJ2-1, with 9 positions matching TRBD2. The V and J ends lost 7 bases and 9 bases, in that order; junction bases with no gene match: 7. Looked up from germline, CDR1 is LNHDA and CDR2 is SQIVND (reference sequence). This CDR3 spans 13 amino acids. CDR3 coding DNA: TGTGCCAGTATGGGGTTAGCGGGAGCTGAGCAGTTCTTC. Residues: CASMGLAGAEQFF. The variable domain in full, completed from reference TRBV19 and TRBJ2-1, reads DGGITQSPKYLFRKEGQNVTLSCEQNLNHDAMYWYRQDPGQGLRLIYYSQIVNDFQKGDIAEGYSVSREKKESFPLTVTSAQKNPTAFYLCASMGLAGAEQFFGPGTRLTVL.

CDR3 protein: CASSNLADSYEQYF. The CDR3 DNA is TGTGCCAGCAGCAACCTAGCGGACTCCTACGAGCAGTACTTC. V and J are TRBV11-1 and TRBJ2-7; 7 bases line up with TRBD2. This CDR3 contains 14 residues. Germline V lookup: CDR1 SGHAT, CDR2 FQDESV (reference sequence). The V segment lost 5 bases and the J segment 0 bases; nucleotides outside the gene matches: 4.

The chain combines TRBV12-5 with TRBJ2-3; 7 bases match TRBD2. J lost 6 bases, V lost 1 base, and 10 bases had no gene match. The V gene's germline CDR1 is LGHNT and CDR2 FRNRAP. There are 16 residues in the CDR3. As DNA, the CDR3 is TGTGCTAGTGGTTTGGGTGAAGCGGGAACAAACGATACGCAGTATTTT. It specifies CASGLGEAGTNDTQYF.

The rearrangement links TRBV9 to TRBJ2-1; TRBD2 matches at 7 bases. The V gene end was trimmed by 1 base and the J gene end by 0 bases; junction bases not matched to a gene: 4. The CDR3 runs to 16 residues. The germline V gene has CDR1 SGDLS and CDR2 YYNGEE. CDR3 protein: CASSVLPSGSYNEQFF. The DNA of the CDR3 is TGTGCCAGCAGCGTACTGCCTAGCGGCTCCTACAATGAGCAGTTCTTC.